Below are 6 T cell receptor beta chains sequenced from a single sample in a study of Tregs in tolerant kidney transplant recipients. Only in-frame clones appear in the TCRdb table, and some are missing; sequencing was by immunoSEQ multiplex PCR. The sample has fewer than 55,000 clones; the top ten hold approximately 0.78%. Sequencing used CD4+ T cells from blood, obtained before the transplant. All receptors come from a human donor who received a combined kidney and bone marrow transplant.

Concerning this clone itself: The CDR3 is cut off 3 residues early in the read; its end comes from the germline J gene. The chain links TRBV10-1 to TRBJ2-2; D is possibly TRBD2 (5 bases). Trimming took off 11 bases at V and 0 bases at J, with 22 bases between the two ends. The CDR3 contains 17 residues. Per germline, CDR1 WNHNN and CDR2 SYGVQD (reference sequence). The CDR3 here is CAGDLGGAETNTGELFF. The sequenced CDR3 bases are TGCGCCGGAGACTTGGGTGGAGCGGAGACGAACACCGGGGAG.

About this clone itself: The CDR3 end lies 3 residues beyond the end of the read and is filled in from the germline J gene. The sample contains more than one DNA sequence encoding this CDR3. V gene TRBV7-2 combines with J gene TRBJ2-7, with TRBD1 as a possible D gene (5 bases). The germline V gene has CDR1 SGHTA and CDR2 FQGNSA. V lost 3 bases to trimming and J lost 1 base, with 10 bases between them. The CDR3 spans 14 residues. The CDR3 loop reads CASSLGRGSYEQYF. The CDR3 bases that were read are TGTGCCAGCAGCTTGGGAAGGGGATCCTACGAG.

About this clone itself: The CDR3 goes on 3 residues after the read ends, and that part is filled in from the germline J gene. The chain has TRBV7-8 and TRBJ1-4, with TRBD1 as a possible D gene (6 bases). Germline loops: CDR1 SGHVS, CDR2 FQNEAQ. The V end was cut by 6 bases, the J end by 5 bases, with 22 bases between. The CDR3 consists of 17 residues. The sequenced CDR3 bases are TGTGCCAGCAGTTTGGCCCCAGGCGGCAGGGGAAATGAAAAA. It translates to CASSLAPGGRGNEK. The CDR3 reads in full as CASSLAPGGRGNEKLFF. Variable domain in full (rest from reference TRBV7-8 and TRBJ1-4): GAGVSQSPRYKVAKRGQDVALRCDPISGHVSLFWYQQALGQGPEFLTYFQNEAQLDKSGLPSDRFFAERPEGSVSTLKIQRTQQEDSAVYLCASSLAPGGRGNEKLFFGSGTQLSVL.

As for this clone: With the read ending 3 residues before the CDR3 end, the germline J gene is used to fill in that end. The chain employs TRBV5-1 and TRBJ1-1; D might be TRBD1 (6 bases). Trimming removed 6 bases at V and 0 bases at J, with 9 bases between. Germline-derived CDR1 and CDR2 are SGHRS and YFSETQ. The CDR3 runs 13 residues. The sequenced part of the CDR3 DNA is TGCGCCAGCACCCGGACAGTGAACACTGAA. As protein: CASTRTVNTE. The entire CDR3 sequence reads CASTRTVNTEAFF.

The DNA read from the CDR3 is TGCGCCAGCAGCATAGGACAGCCGAACACCGGGGAG. This translates into CASSIGQPNTGE. The full-length CDR3 reads as CASSIGQPNTGELFF. The V call is TRBV5-1, the J call TRBJ2-2; tentatively, D is TRBD1 (6 bases). The read ends 3 residues before the CDR3 terminus; that terminus is restored from the germline J gene. The CDR3 sequence is 15 residues long. The germline V gene has CDR1 SGHRS and CDR2 YFSETQ. V lost 4 bases and J 0 bases, leaving 10 bases between the germline ends. The whole variable domain, filled in from reference TRBV5-1 and TRBJ2-2, reads KAGVTQTPRYLIKTRGQQVTLSCSPISGHRSVSWYQQTPGQGLQFLFEYFSETQRNKGNFPGRFSGRQFSNSRSEMNVSTLELGDSALYLCASSIGQPNTGELFFGEGSRLTVL.

According to its frequency, this clone is medium-sized (0.01 to 0.1%). The CDR3 extends 3 residues past the end of the read, so its final part is completed from the germline J gene. The V gene is TRBV20-1, the J gene TRBJ2-4; tentatively, D is TRBD2 (6 bases). The germline V gene encodes CDR1 DFQATT and CDR2 SNEGSKA (reference sequence). CDR3 length: 13 amino acids. The V end lost 5 bases, the J end lost 2 bases, and 10 bases lay between the germline ends. CDR3 protein: CSAPTSSKNIQYF. Partial CDR3 DNA: TGCAGTGCTCCGACTAGTTCCAAAAACATT.